Each of the 21 T cell receptor beta chains below was sequenced from the same sample in a study of cytomegalovirus exposure and HLA in healthy donors. PCR was performed using 60 Vbeta and 13 Jbeta primers. Profiled with immunoSEQ multiplex PCR; TCRdb holds only in-frame clones, not every one. The table lists 56,000 or so clones. The sequenced sample was PBMCs. These receptors were collected from a female donor in good health and CMV-seronegative.

This chain connects TRBV7-2 to TRBJ1-1, with TRBD1 matching over 10 bases. Looked up from germline, CDR1 is SGHTA and CDR2 is FQGNSA. The CDR3 covers 13 residues. V was pared by 4 bases and J by 11 bases, with 7 bases of the junction left unmatched. CDR3 sequence reads: CASSSRQGARAFF. In DNA, the CDR3 is TGTGCCAGCAGCTCGCGACAGGGGGCTCGTGCTTTCTTT.

The gene calls are TRBV9 and TRBJ2-7; D is possibly TRBD2 (5 bases). Germline CDR1 SGDLS, CDR2 YYNGEE. CDR3 length equals 14 residues. V gave up 0 bases and J gave up 3 bases, with 10 bases separating them. The CDR3 loop is CASSVDQEVYEQYF. The DNA of the CDR3 is TGTGCCAGCAGCGTAGATCAGGAGGTCTACGAGCAGTACTTC. The complete variable domain, with remaining parts taken from reference TRBV9 and TRBJ2-7, reads DSGVTQTPKHLITATGQRVTLRCSPRSGDLSVYWYQQSLDQGLQFLIQYYNGEERAKGNILERFSAQQFPDLHSELNLSSLELGDSALYFCASSVDQEVYEQYFGPGTRLTVT.

This rearrangement joins TRBV5-5 to TRBJ1-1, with 7 bases lining up with TRBD1. In germline, CDR1 is SGHKS, CDR2 YYEKEE (reference sequence). Germline trimming cut 4 bases from V and 4 bases from J; bases unmatched to any gene: 13. The CDR3 has 16 residues. DNA for the CDR3: TGTGCCAGCAGCCAGGGACAGCCCTGGGTAAGCACTGAAGCTTTCTTT. Protein: CASSQGQPWVSTEAFF. Together with reference TRBV5-5 and TRBJ1-1, the CDR3 gives the full variable domain: DAGVTQSPTHLIKTRGQQVTLRCSPISGHKSVSWYQQVLGQGPQFIFQYYEKEERGRGNFPDRFSARQFPNYSSELNVNALLLGDSALYLCASSQGQPWVSTEAFFGQGTRLTVV.

The chain joins TRBV18 to TRBJ2-7; possibly TRBD1 for D (6 bases). This CDR3 is built from 16 residues. V was trimmed by 5 bases and J by 5 bases, leaving 22 bases between them. Germline CDR1 and CDR2: KGHSH and LQKENI. The CDR3 loop reads CASSFYERTTGHEQYF. In DNA form, the CDR3 reads TGTGCCAGCTCATTCTACGAACGAACGACAGGACACGAGCAGTACTTC.

V and J are TRBV29-1 and TRBJ2-7; 8 bases fit TRBD2. With V trimmed by 5 bases and J by 1 base, 7 bases remained unmatched. The CDR3 contains 14 residues. Germline-derived CDR1 and CDR2 are SQVTM and ANQGSEA. The CDR3 region has the DNA TGCAGCGTTCCGGCGGGGGGAATTTCCTACGAGCAGTACTTC. This sequence encodes CSVPAGGISYEQYF.

This chain uses TRBV6-6 with TRBJ2-7; D is possibly TRBD1 (6 bases). Trimming took 4 bases from V and 0 from J, leaving 13 bases between them. There are 15 residues in the CDR3. CDR1 and CDR2 from the germline V gene are MNHNY and SVGAGI (reference sequence). CDR3 sequence: CASSLGKTGSYEQYF. CDR3 bases: TGTGCCAGCAGTTTGGGGAAGACAGGCTCCTACGAGCAGTACTTC.

The V and J genes are TRBV2 and TRBJ1-1; weak D call: TRBD1 (6 bases). The germline CDR1 and CDR2 sequences are SNHLY and FYNNEI. V was clipped by 3 bases and J by 4 bases, with 15 bases between them. CDR3 size: 15 residues. The CDR3 DNA is TGTGCCAGCAGTGAGACGGACAGCGGGACCACTGAAGCTTTCTTT. As protein: CASSETDSGTTEAFF.

This rearrangement joins TRBV18 to TRBJ2-5; D is unresolved. CDR1 is KGHSH and CDR2 is LQKENI in the germline V gene. The CDR3 covers 11 residues. V lost 5 bases and J lost 3, with 4 bases in between. This CDR3 reads CASSSKETQYF. CDR3 bases: TGTGCCAGCTCAAGCAAAGAGACCCAGTACTTC.

The V and J genes are TRBV29-1 and TRBJ1-1, with 8 bases lining up with TRBD1. Germline-derived CDR1 and CDR2 are SQVTM and ANQGSEA. CDR3 length: 17 residues. V lost 0 bases to trimming and J lost 1 base; unmatched junction nucleotides: 10. CDR3 bases: TGCAGCGTTGAAGACGTCAGGGGGCGCCCAGGGAACACTGAAGCTTTCTTT. Protein product: CSVEDVRGRPGNTEAFF. The full variable domain, with the rest looked up from reference TRBV29-1 and TRBJ1-1, is SAVISQKPSRDICQRGTSLTIQCQVDSQVTMMFWYRQQPGQSLTLIATANQGSEATYESGFVIDKFPISRPNLTFSTLTVSNMSPEDSSIYLCSVEDVRGRPGNTEAFFGQGTRLTVV.

The CDR3 DNA sequence: TGTGCCTGGAGTGTACCCAGCGGGATGACAGATACGCAGTATTTT. It codes for CAWSVPSGMTDTQYF. The chain is built from TRBV30 and TRBJ2-3; TRBD2 matches at 7 bases. Germline V CDR1 and CDR2: GTSNPN, SVGIG (reference sequence). The CDR3 runs to 15 residues. Trimming took 0 bases from V and 3 from J; bases not matched to a gene: 6.

The chain has TRBV5-1 and TRBJ2-5; possibly TRBD2 for D (6 bases). In germline, CDR1 is SGHRS, CDR2 YFSETQ. This CDR3 is built from 14 residues. V was pared by 4 bases and J by 5 bases, with 15 bases between. This CDR3 reads CASSPTRGLETQYF. CDR3 DNA sequence: TGCGCCAGCAGCCCGACTAGGGGCTTGGAGACCCAGTACTTC.

The rearrangement uses TRBV4-1 and TRBJ1-2; a weak D match, TRBD1 (5 bases). V was clipped by 3 bases and J by 2 bases, with 13 bases between them. This CDR3 comprises 15 residues. Germline values: CDR1 MGHRA, CDR2 YSYEKL. CDR3 protein: CASSQPRDRNYGYTF. CDR3 nucleotide sequence: TGCGCCAGCAGCCAGCCCCGCGACAGAAACTATGGCTACACCTTC.

The chain links TRBV18 to TRBJ1-1; 10 bases align to TRBD1. V gave up 6 bases and J gave up 3 bases; unmatched junction bases: 4. Germline assignment: CDR1 KGHSH and CDR2 LQKENI. This CDR3 has 14 residues. DNA of the CDR3: TGTGCCAGCTCTGGGGGGACAGGGGACACTGAAGCTTTCTTT. This codes for CASSGGTGDTEAFF.

This chain uses TRBV19 with TRBJ2-3; D remains unclear. The CDR3 contains 14 residues. V was cut by 5 bases and J by 1 base, with 10 bases left in between. The germline CDR1 and CDR2 sequences are LNHDA and SQIVND (reference sequence). CDR3 sequence (DNA): TGTGCCAGTAGTTCGGTAGGAGGCACAGATACGCAGTATTTT. As protein: CASSSVGGTDTQYF. Full variable domain (rest looked up from reference TRBV19 and TRBJ2-3): DGGITQSPKYLFRKEGQNVTLSCEQNLNHDAMYWYRQDPGQGLRLIYYSQIVNDFQKGDIAEGYSVSREKKESFPLTVTSAQKNPTAFYLCASSSVGGTDTQYFGPGTRLTVL.

The chain links TRBV30 to TRBJ2-7; D may be TRBD1 (6 bases). V dropped 0 bases and J dropped 1 base, with 10 bases sitting between them. The CDR3 has 14 residues. Germline-derived CDR1 and CDR2 are GTSNPN and SVGIG (reference sequence). CDR3 coding DNA: TGTGCCTGGAGTGTAATGGGGGCATCCTACGAGCAGTACTTC. This encodes CAWSVMGASYEQYF.

V is TRBV7-9 and J is TRBJ2-7, with 9 bases aligning to TRBD2. CDR1 SEHNR and CDR2 FQNEAQ come from the germline V gene (reference sequence). The ends lost 1 base at V and 3 bases at J; junction bases unmatched: 10. The CDR3 spans 17 residues. CDR3 nucleotides: TGTGCCAGCAGCTTAGACGTGGGGCTAGCGGGGAACTACGAGCAGTACTTC. Translated, it gives CASSLDVGLAGNYEQYF.

This chain links TRBV7-3 with TRBJ2-7, with 11 bases fitting TRBD2. Unmatched junction bases numbered 9, after V lost 8 bases and J lost 3 bases. The CDR3 has 15 residues. Germline V lookup: CDR1 SGHTA, CDR2 FQGTGA. The CDR3 reads CASGLTSGGIYEQYF. The CDR3 DNA sequence: TGTGCCAGCGGACTTACTAGCGGGGGTATCTACGAGCAGTACTTC.

The genes are TRBV5-1 and TRBJ1-2; 8 bases map to TRBD1. The CDR3 has 14 amino acids. V lost 2 bases and J lost 4; bases outside the gene matches: 4. Germline values: CDR1 SGHRS, CDR2 YFSETQ. The DNA of the CDR3 is TGCGCCAGCAGCTTAGGACAGGGAGGCTATGGCTACACCTTC. Translation: CASSLGQGGYGYTF.

J is TRBJ2-3 and V is TRBV5-1; 10 positions match TRBD2. V dropped 3 bases and J dropped 0; count of bases not matched to a gene: 4. Germline-derived CDR1 and CDR2 are SGHRS and YFSETQ. The CDR3 spans 16 residues. In DNA form, the CDR3 reads TGCGCCAGCAGCTCAAGGACTAGCGGCAGCACAGATACGCAGTATTTT. Translation gives CASSSRTSGSTDTQYF.

This chain connects TRBV29-1 to TRBJ2-7, with 12 bases identical to TRBD2. This CDR3 region has 16 residues. V lost 1 base and J lost 2; bases outside the gene matches: 6. Germline V gene lookup returns CDR1 SQVTM and CDR2 ANQGSEA. As DNA, the CDR3 is TGCAGCGTTGAAGGCGGGCTAGCGGGAGGGACCTACGAGCAGTACTTC. This codes for CSVEGGLAGGTYEQYF.

The gene calls are TRBV11-3 and TRBJ2-5; 7 bases map to TRBD1. There are 14 residues in the CDR3. The J segment lost 2 bases and the V segment lost 5 bases, leaving 5 bases of the junction unmatched. The V gene's germline CDR1 is SGHNT and CDR2 YENEEA. In nucleotides, the CDR3 is TGTGCCAGCAGCCCAGGGACAGTACAAGAGACCCAGTACTTC. It encodes CASSPGTVQETQYF.